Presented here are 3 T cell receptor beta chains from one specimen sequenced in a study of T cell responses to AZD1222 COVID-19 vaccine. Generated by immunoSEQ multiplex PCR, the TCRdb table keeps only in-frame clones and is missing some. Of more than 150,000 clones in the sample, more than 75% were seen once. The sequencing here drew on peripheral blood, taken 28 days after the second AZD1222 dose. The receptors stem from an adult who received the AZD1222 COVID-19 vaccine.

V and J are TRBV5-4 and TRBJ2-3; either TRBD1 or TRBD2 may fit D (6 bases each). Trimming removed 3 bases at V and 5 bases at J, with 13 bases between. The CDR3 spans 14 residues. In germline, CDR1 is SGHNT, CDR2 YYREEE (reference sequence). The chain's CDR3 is CASSSQKGGDTQYF. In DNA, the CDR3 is TGTGCCAGCAGCTCCCAGAAGGGGGGAGATACGCAGTATTTT.

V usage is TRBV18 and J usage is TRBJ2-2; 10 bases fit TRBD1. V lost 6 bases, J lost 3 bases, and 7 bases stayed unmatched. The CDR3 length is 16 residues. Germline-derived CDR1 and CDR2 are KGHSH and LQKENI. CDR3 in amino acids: CASSRAGTGDTGELFF. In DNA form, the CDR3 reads TGTGCCAGCTCGCGGGCCGGGACAGGGGACACCGGGGAGCTGTTTTTT.

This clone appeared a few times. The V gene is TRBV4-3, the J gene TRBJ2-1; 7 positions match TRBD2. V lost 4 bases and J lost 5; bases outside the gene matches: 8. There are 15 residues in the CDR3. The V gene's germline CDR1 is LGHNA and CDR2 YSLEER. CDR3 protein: CASSLAASGNNEQFF. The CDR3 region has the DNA TGCGCCAGCAGCCTGGCGGCTAGCGGAAACAATGAGCAGTTCTTC.